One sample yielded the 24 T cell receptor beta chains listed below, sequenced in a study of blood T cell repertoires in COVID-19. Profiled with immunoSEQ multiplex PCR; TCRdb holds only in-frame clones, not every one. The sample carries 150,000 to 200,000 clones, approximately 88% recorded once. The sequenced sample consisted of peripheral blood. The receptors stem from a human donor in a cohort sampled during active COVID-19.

Here the CDR3 DNA reads TGCAGTGCCCCCTTCGGAAACACCATATATTTT. Translated: CSAPFGNTIYF. The chain links TRBV20-1 to TRBJ1-3; D remains ambiguous. Trimming removed 6 bases at V and 4 bases at J, with 7 bases between. There are 11 residues in the CDR3. Germline V gene lookup returns CDR1 DFQATT and CDR2 SNEGSKA (reference sequence).

The CDR3 DNA sequence: TGTGCCAGCAGCAGCCCCCCCGACAGGGGGATGACAGATACGCAGTATTTT. This codes for CASSSPPDRGMTDTQYF. This chain joins TRBV9 and TRBJ2-3, with 9 positions matching TRBD1. Per germline, CDR1 SGDLS and CDR2 YYNGEE. Trimming at V came to 4 bases and at J to 3 bases, leaving 12 bases not matched to a gene. The length of the CDR3 is 17 residues.

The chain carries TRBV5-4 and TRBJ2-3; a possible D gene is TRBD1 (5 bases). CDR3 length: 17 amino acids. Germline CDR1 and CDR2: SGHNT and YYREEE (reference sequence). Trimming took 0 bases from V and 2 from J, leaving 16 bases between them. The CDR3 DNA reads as TGTGCCAGCAGCTTGGCATTGGGGCAGGGATCCACAGATACGCAGTATTTT. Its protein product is CASSLALGQGSTDTQYF.

This CDR3 reads CATSRAWADSNQPQHF. The CDR3 DNA is TGTGCCACCAGCAGAGCGTGGGCAGATAGCAATCAGCCCCAGCATTTT. The chain uses TRBV15 and TRBJ1-5; D is ambiguous. This CDR3 is 16 amino acids long. CDR1 and CDR2 from the germline V gene are LNHNV and YYDKDF (reference sequence). With 1 base removed from V and 0 bases from J, the gap between germline ends came to 10 bases.

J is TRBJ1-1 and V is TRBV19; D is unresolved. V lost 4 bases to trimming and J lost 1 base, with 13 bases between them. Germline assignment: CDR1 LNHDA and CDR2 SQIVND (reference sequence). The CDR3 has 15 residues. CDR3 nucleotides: TGTGCCAGTAGTAGTACCGGGGTTAGGAACACTGAAGCTTTCTTT. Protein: CASSSTGVRNTEAFF.

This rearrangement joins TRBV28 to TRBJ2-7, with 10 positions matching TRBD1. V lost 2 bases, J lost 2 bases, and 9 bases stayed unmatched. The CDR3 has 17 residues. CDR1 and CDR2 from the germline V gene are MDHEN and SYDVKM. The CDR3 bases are TGTGCCAGCAGTTTACGCCGAAGAGGGACAGGGGCCTACGAGCAGTACTTC. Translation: CASSLRRRGTGAYEQYF.

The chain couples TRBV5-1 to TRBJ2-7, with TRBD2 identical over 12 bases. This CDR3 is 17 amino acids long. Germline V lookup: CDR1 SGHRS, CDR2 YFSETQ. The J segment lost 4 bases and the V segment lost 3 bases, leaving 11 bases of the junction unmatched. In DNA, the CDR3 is TGCGCCAGCAGCTCCCGTCCGCAGACTAGCGGGAGTTACGAGCAGTACTTC. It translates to CASSSRPQTSGSYEQYF.

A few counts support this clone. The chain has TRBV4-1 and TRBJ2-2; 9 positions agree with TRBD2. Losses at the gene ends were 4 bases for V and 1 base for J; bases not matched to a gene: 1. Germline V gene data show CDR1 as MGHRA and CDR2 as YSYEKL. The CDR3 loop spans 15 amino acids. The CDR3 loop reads CASSPSGMNTGELFF. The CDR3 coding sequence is TGCGCCAGCAGCCCTAGCGGGATGAACACCGGGGAGCTGTTTTTT.

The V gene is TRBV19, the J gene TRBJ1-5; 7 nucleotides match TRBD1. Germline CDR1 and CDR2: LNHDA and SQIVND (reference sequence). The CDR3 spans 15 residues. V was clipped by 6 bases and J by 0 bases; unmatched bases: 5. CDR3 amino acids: CASRTTGYSNQPQHF. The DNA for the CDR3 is TGTGCCAGTAGAACGACAGGGTATAGCAATCAGCCCCAGCATTTT.

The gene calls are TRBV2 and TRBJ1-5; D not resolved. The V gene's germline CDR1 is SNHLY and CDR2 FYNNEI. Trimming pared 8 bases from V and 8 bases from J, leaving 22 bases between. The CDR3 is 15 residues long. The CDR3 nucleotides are TGTGCCAGCGGGGTTTTAGGAGGCCTTGCGGAGCCCCAGCATTTT. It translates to CASGVLGGLAEPQHF.

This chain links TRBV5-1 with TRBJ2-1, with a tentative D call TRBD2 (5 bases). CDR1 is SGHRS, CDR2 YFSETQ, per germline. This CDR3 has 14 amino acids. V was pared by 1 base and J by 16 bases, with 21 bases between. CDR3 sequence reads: CASSLSLGTRDYFF. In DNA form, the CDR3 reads TGCGCCAGCAGCTTGTCCCTGGGAACTCGGGATTACTTCTTC.

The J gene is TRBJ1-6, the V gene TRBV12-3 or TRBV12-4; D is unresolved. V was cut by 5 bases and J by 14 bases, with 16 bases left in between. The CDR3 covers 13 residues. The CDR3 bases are TGTGCCAGCAGTCCCGGACGCGGGAGAACCCTCCACTTT. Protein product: CASSPGRGRTLHF.

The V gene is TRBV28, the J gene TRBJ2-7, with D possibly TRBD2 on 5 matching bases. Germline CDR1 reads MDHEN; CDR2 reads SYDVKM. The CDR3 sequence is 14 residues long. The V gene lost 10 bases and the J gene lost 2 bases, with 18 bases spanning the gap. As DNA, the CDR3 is TGTGCCATTAAGAGGGTAGGCAGTACCTACGAGCAGTACTTC. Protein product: CAIKRVGSTYEQYF. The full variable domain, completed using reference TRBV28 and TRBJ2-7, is DVKVTQSSRYLVKRTGEKVFLECVQDMDHENMFWYRQDPGLGLRLIYFSYDVKMKEKGDIPEGYSVSREKKERFSLILESASTNQTSMYLCAIKRVGSTYEQYFGPGTRLTVT.

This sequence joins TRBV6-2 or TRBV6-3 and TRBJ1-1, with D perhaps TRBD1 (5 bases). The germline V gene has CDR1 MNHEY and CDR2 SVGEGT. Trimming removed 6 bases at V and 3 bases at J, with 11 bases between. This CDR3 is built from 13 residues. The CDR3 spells CASSTRRDTEAFF. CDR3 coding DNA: TGTGCCAGCAGCACGCGCAGGGACACTGAAGCTTTCTTT.

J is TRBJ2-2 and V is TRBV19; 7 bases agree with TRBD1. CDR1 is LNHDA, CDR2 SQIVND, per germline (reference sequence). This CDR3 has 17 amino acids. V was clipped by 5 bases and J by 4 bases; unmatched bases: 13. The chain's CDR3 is CASSHRLGQFGTGELFF. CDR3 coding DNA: TGTGCCAGTAGTCATAGATTGGGACAGTTTGGCACCGGGGAGCTGTTTTTT.

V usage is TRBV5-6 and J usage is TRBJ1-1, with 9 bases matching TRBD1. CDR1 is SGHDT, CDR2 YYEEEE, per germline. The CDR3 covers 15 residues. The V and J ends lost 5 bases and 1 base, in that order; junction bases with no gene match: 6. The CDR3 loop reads CASRLTGGRNTEAFF. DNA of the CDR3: TGTGCCAGCAGGTTAACAGGGGGCCGGAACACTGAAGCTTTCTTT.

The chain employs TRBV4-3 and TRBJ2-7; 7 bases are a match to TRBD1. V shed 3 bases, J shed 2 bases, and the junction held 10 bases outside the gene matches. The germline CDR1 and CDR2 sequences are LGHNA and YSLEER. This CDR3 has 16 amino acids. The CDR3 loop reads CASSHGTGTVAYEQYF. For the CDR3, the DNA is TGCGCCAGCAGCCACGGGACCGGGACAGTCGCCTACGAGCAGTACTTC.

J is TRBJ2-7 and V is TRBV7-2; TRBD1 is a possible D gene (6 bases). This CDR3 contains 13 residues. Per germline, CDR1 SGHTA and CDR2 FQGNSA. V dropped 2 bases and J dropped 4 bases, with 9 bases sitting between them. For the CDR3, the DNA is TGTGCCAGCAGCTTACAGGGGTGGTACGAGCAGTACTTC. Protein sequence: CASSLQGWYEQYF.

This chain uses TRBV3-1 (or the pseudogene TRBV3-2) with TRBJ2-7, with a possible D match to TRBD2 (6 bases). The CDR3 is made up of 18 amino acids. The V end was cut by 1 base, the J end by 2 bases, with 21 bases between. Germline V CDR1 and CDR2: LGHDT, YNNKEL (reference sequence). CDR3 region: CASSQGPSWREGAYEQYF. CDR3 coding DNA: TGTGCCAGCAGCCAAGGACCGTCCTGGCGGGAAGGGGCCTACGAGCAGTACTTC.

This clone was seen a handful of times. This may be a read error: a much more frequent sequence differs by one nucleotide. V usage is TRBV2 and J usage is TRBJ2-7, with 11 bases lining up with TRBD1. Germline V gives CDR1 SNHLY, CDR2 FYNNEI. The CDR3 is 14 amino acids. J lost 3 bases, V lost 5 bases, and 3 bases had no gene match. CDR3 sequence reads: CASSSGTGGYEQYF. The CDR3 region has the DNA TGTGCCAGCAGTTCCGGGACAGGGGGCTACGAGCAGTACTTC. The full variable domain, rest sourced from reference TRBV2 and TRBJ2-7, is EPEVTQTPSHQVTQMGQEVILRCVPISNHLYFYWYRQILGQKVEFLVSFYNNEISEKSEIFDDQFSVERPDGSNFTLKIRSTKLEDSAMYFCASSSGTGGYEQYFGPGTRLTVT.

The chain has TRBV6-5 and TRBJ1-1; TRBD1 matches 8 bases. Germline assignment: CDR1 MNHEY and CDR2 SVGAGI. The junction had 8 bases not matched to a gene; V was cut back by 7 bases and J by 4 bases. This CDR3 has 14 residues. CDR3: CASIKPGGGTEAFF. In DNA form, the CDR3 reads TGTGCCAGCATCAAGCCAGGGGGCGGCACTGAAGCTTTCTTT.

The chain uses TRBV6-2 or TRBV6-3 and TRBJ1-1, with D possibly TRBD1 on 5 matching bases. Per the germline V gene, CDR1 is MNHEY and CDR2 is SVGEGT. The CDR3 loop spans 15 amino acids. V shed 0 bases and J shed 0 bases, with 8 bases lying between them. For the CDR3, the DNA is TGTGCCAGCAGTTACTCCAGGGCTATGAACACTGAAGCTTTCTTT. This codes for CASSYSRAMNTEAFF.

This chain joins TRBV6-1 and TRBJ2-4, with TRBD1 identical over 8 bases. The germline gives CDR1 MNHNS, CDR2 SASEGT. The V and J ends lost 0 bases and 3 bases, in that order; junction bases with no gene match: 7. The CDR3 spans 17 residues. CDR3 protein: CASSEASNRGIKNIQYF. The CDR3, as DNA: TGTGCCAGCAGTGAAGCTTCGAACAGGGGGATCAAAAACATTCAGTACTTC.

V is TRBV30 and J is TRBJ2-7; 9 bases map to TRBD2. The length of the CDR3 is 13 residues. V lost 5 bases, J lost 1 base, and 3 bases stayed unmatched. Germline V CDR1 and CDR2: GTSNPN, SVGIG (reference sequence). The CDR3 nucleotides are TGTGCCTGGTCGACTAGCGGATCCTACGAGCAGTACTTC. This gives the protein CAWSTSGSYEQYF. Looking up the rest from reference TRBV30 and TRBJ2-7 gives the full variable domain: SQTIHQWPATLVQPVGSPLSLECTVEGTSNPNLYWYRQAAGRGLQLLFYSVGIGQISSEVPQNLSASRPQDRQFILSSKKLLLSDSGFYLCAWSTSGSYEQYFGPGTRLTVT.